The 13 T cell receptor beta chains listed next were all sequenced from one sample in a study of blood T cells in healthy people across ages. It was with a sample-barcoded 5' primer and a J-beta primer mix that a second PCR of about 6 to 12 cycles was run. Via MiXCR, TCRdb re-called the 5' RACE reads, giving one row per CDR3 protein. This sample carries 800,000 to 1,000,000 distinct CDR3 sequences, 40% to 60% of them seen once, and the ten largest clones take about an eighth. Input material: blood. These receptors were collected from a man under 40 in good health.

The rearrangement uses TRBV4-1 and TRBJ2-1, with 9 bases identical to TRBD2. The CDR3 loop spans 18 amino acids. Germline V CDR1 and CDR2: MGHRA, YSYEKL. V lost 4 bases, J lost 0 bases, and 10 bases stayed unmatched. The CDR3 DNA reads as TGCGCCAGCAGCCTCCCCAGGCTAGCGGGGAGCTCCTACAATGAGCAGTTCTTC. This translates into CASSLPRLAGSSYNEQFF.

This clonotype was counted ten times or more. This chain uses TRBV7-3 with TRBJ1-2, with 8 nucleotides matching TRBD1. The CDR3 contains 13 residues. Germline V gene sequence: CDR1 SGHTA, CDR2 FQGTGA. The V gene end was trimmed by 5 bases and the J gene end by 6 bases; junction bases not matched to a gene: 5. The CDR3 DNA sequence: TGTGCCAGCAGCCGGGACAGGACGGATGGCTACACCTTC. Amino acids: CASSRDRTDGYTF.

This clonotype was seen a few times. This chain links TRBV18 with TRBJ2-7, with 8 bases aligning to TRBD2. With V trimmed by 8 bases and J by 3 bases, 6 bases remained unmatched. In germline, CDR1 is KGHSH, CDR2 LQKENI. The CDR3 spans 13 residues. The CDR3 sequence: CASAGLGIYEQYF. The CDR3 DNA is TGTGCCAGCGCGGGACTAGGTATCTACGAGCAGTACTTC.

The chain joins TRBV11-2 to TRBJ2-3; possible D gene TRBD2, 6 bases. V gave up 5 bases and J gave up 4 bases, with 10 bases separating them. This CDR3 is built from 13 residues. In germline, CDR1 is SGHAT, CDR2 FQNNGV. Here the CDR3 DNA reads TGTGCCAGCAGCCCTTGGGGGGCAGATACGCAGTATTTT. Its translation: CASSPWGADTQYF. Full variable domain (rest looked up from reference TRBV11-2 and TRBJ2-3): EAGVAQSPRYKIIEKRQSVAFWCNPISGHATLYWYQQILGQGPKLLIQFQNNGVVDDSQLPKDRFSAERLKGVDSTLKIQPAKLEDSAVYLCASSPWGADTQYFGPGTRLTVL.

This chain connects TRBV27 to TRBJ2-6, with D perhaps being TRBD1 or TRBD2 (5 bases each). Germline V CDR1 and CDR2: MNHEY, SMNVEV (reference sequence). This CDR3 region has 15 residues. With 11 bases removed from V and 4 bases from J, the gap between germline ends came to 18 bases. In nucleotides, the CDR3 is TGTGCCTCTAGAGGGGCGAGTTCGGGGGCCAACGTCCTGACTTTC. Its protein is CASRGASSGANVLTF.

In this sample, this clonotype turned up a few times. The CDR3 region has the DNA TGTGCCACCAGTGATTTTGCCTCGACCGGTTACAATGAGCAGTACTTC. As protein: CATSDFASTGYNEQYF. V usage is TRBV24-1 and J usage is TRBJ2-7, with D unresolved. The CDR3 runs 16 residues. Germline V gene lookup returns CDR1 KGHDR and CDR2 SFDVKD. Trimming removed 1 base from V and 7 bases from J, with 19 bases in between.

J is TRBJ2-1 and V is TRBV5-1; 7 bases align to TRBD1. This CDR3 contains 15 residues. After removal of 4 bases from V and 4 bases from J, the junction contained 8 bases not matched to a gene. Germline V gene sequence: CDR1 SGHRS, CDR2 YFSETQ. The CDR3 bases are TGCGCCAGCAGCCTTAGGGACAGTGAATACAATGAGCAGTTCTTC. Protein product: CASSLRDSEYNEQFF. Variable domain in full (rest from reference TRBV5-1 and TRBJ2-1): KAGVTQTPRYLIKTRGQQVTLSCSPISGHRSVSWYQQTPGQGLQFLFEYFSETQRNKGNFPGRFSGRQFSNSRSEMNVSTLELGDSALYLCASSLRDSEYNEQFFGPGTRLTVL.

This clonotype was counted between two and nine times. This chain connects TRBV20-1 to TRBJ2-1, with TRBD1 identical over 10 bases. This CDR3 contains 16 residues. J lost 6 bases, V lost 3 bases, and 11 bases had no gene match. Germline V gives CDR1 DFQATT, CDR2 SNEGSKA (reference sequence). CDR3 protein: CSARNRDRGWINEQFF. The CDR3 nucleotides are TGCAGTGCTAGGAATCGGGACAGGGGATGGATCAATGAGCAGTTCTTC.

Details on this clonotype: A single base separates this from a much larger clone, so it may be a read error. This chain uses TRBV20-1 with TRBJ2-3; 10 nucleotides agree with TRBD2. The CDR3 runs to 17 residues. Looked up from germline, CDR1 is DFQATT and CDR2 is SNEGSKA (reference sequence). Losses at the gene ends were 1 base for V and 11 bases for J; bases not matched to a gene: 18. In DNA, the CDR3 is TGCAGTGCTAGAGGACTCCTGGCTAGCGGGGGCTCCGGGGGGCAGTATTTT. It encodes CSARGLLASGGSGGQYF.

This clonotype has ten or more counts. The chain has TRBV3-1 and TRBJ1-5; no clear D. Germline CDR1 reads LGHDT; CDR2 reads YNNKEL (reference sequence). CDR3 length equals 13 residues. Trimming shortened V by 1 base and J by 5 bases, and 6 bases separated the two germline ends. The CDR3: CASSQVGDQPQHF. The CDR3 region has the DNA TGTGCCAGCAGCCAAGTCGGAGATCAGCCCCAGCATTTT.

This clonotype has a handful of counts. The rearrangement links TRBV27 to TRBJ2-3; the D call may be TRBD1 or TRBD2 (5 bases each). Germline CDR1 MNHEY, CDR2 SMNVEV (reference sequence). The CDR3 spans 15 residues. Deletions cut 6 bases from V and 5 bases from J, with 18 bases between. The CDR3: CASRPEGRRRDTQYF. In nucleotides, the CDR3 is TGTGCCAGCAGACCAGAGGGACGGAGAAGAGATACGCAGTATTTT.

This chain connects TRBV9 to TRBJ2-3; D is ambiguous. Per germline, CDR1 SGDLS and CDR2 YYNGEE. CDR3 length equals 13 residues. Trimming removed 0 bases from V and 6 bases from J, with 8 bases in between. The CDR3 DNA reads TGTGCCAGCAGCGTAGCGGGTCAGGATACGCAGTATTTT. Amino acids: CASSVAGQDTQYF.

This chain uses TRBV20-1 with TRBJ1-5; D uncertain. Between the trimmed V and J ends, which lost 3 bases and 6 bases, there was a span of 15 bases. The CDR3 length is 14 residues. The germline CDR1 and CDR2 sequences are DFQATT and SNEGSKA (reference sequence). The CDR3 here is CSASFEGSGQPQHF. The CDR3, as DNA: TGCAGTGCTAGTTTCGAGGGATCGGGTCAGCCCCAGCATTTT.